Listed here is a single TCR beta chain. What it binds is not known. V was shortened by 1 base and J by 4 bases, with 7 bases between the two germline ends. CDR3 size: 12 residues. CDR1 and CDR2 (germline): GTSNPN, SVGIG (reference sequence). The sample is drawn from a study of cytomegalovirus exposure and HLA in healthy donors. Study observations and caveats: Rarity held for most TCR sequences, but there were some public TCRs that occurred in many donors.

Primers for the PCR totalled 60 Vbeta and 13 Jbeta. The data were produced by immunoSEQ multiplex PCR, yet TCRdb's version contains in-frame clones alone and is incomplete. The sample contains under 200,000 clones, over 70% of which appear only once. This TCR was sampled from a woman aged 45-59 years in good health and CMV-seronegative. This chain joins TRBV30 and TRBJ2-5, with D maybe TRBD1 (6 bases). Sample: PBMCs. The CDR3: CAWSGRGETQYF. The CDR3 DNA follows: TGTGCCTGGAGTGGCAGGGGAGAGACCCAGTACTTC.